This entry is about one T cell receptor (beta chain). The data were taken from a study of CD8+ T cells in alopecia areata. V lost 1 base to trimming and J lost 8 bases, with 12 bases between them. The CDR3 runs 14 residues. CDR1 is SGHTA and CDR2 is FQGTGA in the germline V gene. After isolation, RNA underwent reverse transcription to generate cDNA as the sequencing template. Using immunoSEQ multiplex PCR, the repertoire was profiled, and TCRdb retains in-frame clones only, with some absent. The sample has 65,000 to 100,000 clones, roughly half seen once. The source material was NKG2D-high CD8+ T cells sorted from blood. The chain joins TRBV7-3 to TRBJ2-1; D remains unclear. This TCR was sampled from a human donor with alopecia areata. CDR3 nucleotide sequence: TGTGCCAGCAGCTTAATGGACCCCACGGATGAGCAGTTCTTC. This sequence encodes CASSLMDPTDEQFF.